One and the same sample provided the 22 T cell receptor beta chains below, sequenced in a study of CD8+ T cells in alopecia areata. As the sequencing template, cDNA was produced by extracting RNA and reverse transcribing it. Clones were sequenced by immunoSEQ multiplex PCR, and TCRdb holds only the in-frame ones, with some missing. This table has about 180,000 clones, around 71% appearing once. This sample comprised CD8+ T cells sorted from blood, obtained at week 0. The receptors were sampled from a human donor with alopecia areata.

The rearrangement uses TRBV2 and TRBJ1-2; D is uncertain. CDR1 and CDR2 from the germline V gene are SNHLY and FYNNEI. This CDR3 has 11 residues. Trimming left V 6 bases short and J 6 bases short, with 8 bases between. In DNA form, the CDR3 reads TGTGCCAGCAGGGGAAAGCATGGCTACACCTTC. It codes for CASRGKHGYTF.

The chain combines TRBV4-2 with TRBJ2-5; D not certain. The germline V gene encodes CDR1 LGHNA and CDR2 YNFKEQ. V dropped 0 bases and J dropped 2 bases, with 10 bases sitting between them. CDR3 length: 15 amino acids. This chain's CDR3 is CASSQDLSAQETQYF. DNA of the CDR3: TGTGCCAGCAGCCAAGATCTTTCGGCGCAAGAGACCCAGTACTTC.

CDR3 sequence reads: CASSPPGASYEQYF. CDR3 bases: TGTGCCAGCAGCCCCCCGGGAGCTTCCTACGAGCAGTACTTC. The chain recombines TRBV7-9 with TRBJ2-7; a weak D match, TRBD2 (6 bases). The CDR3 has 14 amino acids. Germline assignment: CDR1 SEHNR and CDR2 FQNEAQ (reference sequence). V shed 5 bases and J shed 1 base, with 12 bases lying between them.

This clone occurred a few times. This chain links TRBV7-9 with TRBJ1-2; possibly TRBD1 for D (6 bases). There are 15 residues in the CDR3. With 4 bases removed from V and 7 bases from J, the gap between germline ends came to 19 bases. The germline CDR1 and CDR2 sequences are SEHNR and FQNEAQ (reference sequence). Written as DNA, the CDR3 is TGTGCCAGCAGCTGGCCAGGGGAATCGGTCGGTGGCTACACCTTC. Translated: CASSWPGESVGGYTF. Full variable domain (rest looked up from reference TRBV7-9 and TRBJ1-2): DTGVSQNPRHKITKRGQNVTFRCDPISEHNRLYWYRQTLGQGPEFLTYFQNEAQLEKSRLLSDRFSAERPKGSFSTLEIQRTEQGDSAMYLCASSWPGESVGGYTFGSGTRLTVV.

This chain joins TRBV27 and TRBJ1-1; a possible D gene is TRBD1 (5 bases). With 4 bases removed from V and 5 bases from J, the gap between germline ends came to 17 bases. Per germline, CDR1 MNHEY and CDR2 SMNVEV (reference sequence). The CDR3 has 15 residues. CDR3 sequence reads: CASSYVQGAGTEAFF. The CDR3 DNA follows: TGTGCCAGCAGTTATGTTCAGGGCGCCGGGACTGAAGCTTTCTTT.

The chain recombines TRBV4-2 with TRBJ2-4; TRBD1 might be the D (7 bases). The CDR3 length is 15 residues. The V end was cut by 1 base, the J end by 3 bases, with 10 bases between. From germline, CDR1 is LGHNA and CDR2 YNFKEQ. Here the CDR3 DNA reads TGTGCCAGCAGCCAAGTCCAGGGGGGCAAAAACATTCAGTACTTC. Its translation: CASSQVQGGKNIQYF.

The V and J genes are TRBV6-4 and TRBJ1-2, with D possibly TRBD1 on 6 matching bases. Trimming removed 0 bases at V and 5 bases at J, with 10 bases between. Germline assignment: CDR1 MRHNA and CDR2 SNTAGT. This CDR3 region has 14 residues. CDR3 protein: CASSDSSQGYGYTF. CDR3 in DNA: TGTGCCAGCAGTGACTCGAGTCAGGGGTATGGCTACACCTTC.

The chain is built from TRBV5-6 and TRBJ2-5; D remains ambiguous. V was pared by 4 bases and J by 5 bases, with 18 bases between. Looked up from germline, CDR1 is SGHDT and CDR2 is YYEEEE. This CDR3 comprises 15 residues. CDR3: CASSLARQQRETQYF. The CDR3 region has the DNA TGTGCCAGCAGCCTTGCCCGACAACAACGGGAGACCCAGTACTTC.

This clone was detected a few times. The V and J genes are TRBV11-3 and TRBJ2-7; D is uncertain. Trimming took 6 bases from V and 1 from J, leaving 10 bases between them. The CDR3 totals 13 residues. Germline V gene sequence: CDR1 SGHNT, CDR2 YENEEA. CDR3 loop: CASSGEPSYEQYF. CDR3 DNA sequence: TGTGCCAGCAGTGGAGAACCGTCCTACGAGCAGTACTTC.

This chain uses TRBV4-2 with TRBJ1-6, with D possibly matching TRBD1 (6 bases). V lost 0 bases to trimming and J lost 7 bases, with 7 bases between them. The CDR3 totals 14 residues. CDR1 and CDR2 from the germline V gene are LGHNA and YNFKEQ. The CDR3 region has the DNA TGTGCCAGCAGCCAAGAGGACAGAAATTCACCCCTCCACTTT. Protein: CASSQEDRNSPLHF.

This rearrangement joins TRBV25-1 to TRBJ1-2; D is possibly TRBD1 (6 bases). The V gene lost 4 bases and the J gene lost 1 base, with 16 bases spanning the gap. This CDR3 region has 16 residues. Germline lookup yields CDR1 MGHDK and CDR2 SYGVNS. The CDR3 reads CASSGLGPGVNYGYTF. The CDR3 nucleotides are TGTGCCAGCAGTGGGCTCGGCCCAGGGGTTAACTATGGCTACACCTTC.

The genes are TRBV29-1 and TRBJ2-7; 9 bases are a match to TRBD1. This CDR3 has 15 amino acids. J gave up 3 bases and V 3 bases, and 9 bases lay outside the gene matches. Germline CDR1 is SQVTM and CDR2 is ANQGSEA. The DNA of the CDR3 is TGCAGCGTTGAGGCCCAGGACAGGGGAAACTACGAGCAGTACTTC. As protein: CSVEAQDRGNYEQYF.

Only a few counts were recorded for this clone. The chain is built from TRBV10-2 and TRBJ1-5; 10 bases fit TRBD1. The CDR3 length is 18 residues. Germline-derived CDR1 and CDR2 are WSHSY and SAAADI. The ends lost 1 base at V and 0 bases at J; junction bases unmatched: 6. For the CDR3, the DNA is TGCGCCAGCAGTGAGTTGGGGGACAGGGGCTATAGCAATCAGCCCCAGCATTTT. The encoded protein is CASSELGDRGYSNQPQHF.

This clone was detected only a few times. This rearrangement joins TRBV27 to TRBJ2-1; no reliable D call. V lost 5 bases, J lost 5 bases, and 16 bases lay in between. This CDR3 has 15 amino acids. The germline gives CDR1 MNHEY, CDR2 SMNVEV (reference sequence). In nucleotides, the CDR3 is TGTGCCAGCAGTCCACCCCTCGGTTACAACAATGAGCAGTTCTTC. This encodes CASSPPLGYNNEQFF.

This clone was observed a single time. The chain is built from TRBV6-5 and TRBJ1-5; a possible D gene is TRBD1 (5 bases). V lost 6 bases and J 2 bases, leaving 14 bases between the germline ends. The CDR3 contains 15 residues. In germline, CDR1 is MNHEY, CDR2 SVGAGI. This CDR3 reads CASRTKGGGNQPQHF. CDR3 sequence (DNA): TGTGCCAGCAGGACCAAGGGAGGGGGCAATCAGCCCCAGCATTTT.

This chain uses TRBV5-4 with TRBJ1-4; D is undetermined. The V end was cut by 0 bases, the J end by 8 bases, with 5 bases between. CDR1 and CDR2 from the germline V gene are SGHNT and YYREEE (reference sequence). The CDR3 covers 12 residues. The CDR3: CASSLDEEKLFF. DNA for the CDR3: TGTGCCAGCAGCTTGGATGAGGAAAAACTGTTTTTT. The full variable domain, rest sourced from reference TRBV5-4 and TRBJ1-4, is ETGVTQSPTHLIKTRGQQVTLRCSSQSGHNTVSWYQQALGQGPQFIFQYYREEENGRGNFPPRFSGLQFPNYSSELNVNALELDDSALYLCASSLDEEKLFFGSGTQLSVL.

This clone was counted a few times. The V call is TRBV30, the J call TRBJ1-4; no reliable D call. This CDR3 has 13 residues. Germline V gene data show CDR1 as GTSNPN and CDR2 as SVGIG (reference sequence). Trimming cost V 2 bases and J 4 bases, with 8 bases left between them. CDR3 in DNA: TGTGCCTGGAGTAGGACTCTTAATGAAAAACTGTTTTTT. It is translated as CAWSRTLNEKLFF.

The CDR3 region is CASSFVFGRLISGANVLTF. In nucleotides, the CDR3 is TGTGCCAGCAGCTTCGTATTTGGACGGCTGATCTCTGGGGCCAACGTCCTGACTTTC. The chain couples TRBV7-2 to TRBJ2-6; D remains unclear. Between the trimmed V and J ends, which lost 3 bases and 0 bases, there was a span of 18 bases. The CDR3 covers 19 residues. Germline CDR1 is SGHTA and CDR2 is FQGNSA. The full variable domain, rest sourced from reference TRBV7-2 and TRBJ2-6, is GAGVSQSPSNKVTEKGKDVELRCDPISGHTALYWYRQSLGQGLEFLIYFQGNSAPDKSGLPSDRFSAERTGGSVSTLTIQRTQQEDSAVYLCASSFVFGRLISGANVLTFGAGSRLTVL.

This clone was recorded a few times. The V and J genes are TRBV12-5 and TRBJ2-3; D assignment may be TRBD1 or TRBD2 (5 bases each). Trimming pared 7 bases from V and 4 bases from J, leaving 15 bases between. The CDR3 spans 14 residues. Germline values: CDR1 LGHNT, CDR2 FRNRAP. The CDR3, as DNA: TGTGCTAGTGATTCCCCGAGGGGTCCAGATACGCAGTATTTT. Amino acids: CASDSPRGPDTQYF.

The chain links TRBV5-1 to TRBJ2-3; TRBD2 is a possible D gene (7 bases). V was pared by 0 bases and J by 2 bases, with 10 bases between. Germline V gene sequence: CDR1 SGHRS, CDR2 YFSETQ. This CDR3 has 15 amino acids. CDR3 region: CASSLAAGATDTQYF. CDR3 DNA: TGCGCCAGCAGCTTGGCCGCGGGGGCCACAGATACGCAGTATTTT.

The chain recombines TRBV13 with TRBJ1-2; D is ambiguous. Germline CDR1 is PRHDT and CDR2 is FYEKMQ (reference sequence). V gave up 5 bases and J gave up 4 bases, with 11 bases separating them. This CDR3 comprises 13 residues. CDR3 region: CASSNWSSYGYTF. The CDR3 nucleotides are TGTGCCAGCAGCAATTGGAGTTCCTATGGCTACACCTTC.

V gene TRBV6-5 combines with J gene TRBJ1-5, with TRBD1 matching over 8 bases. CDR1 and CDR2 (germline): MNHEY, SVGAGI. The junction had 10 bases not matched to a gene; V was cut back by 4 bases and J by 5 bases. CDR3 size: 16 residues. This chain's CDR3 is CASSFPRQGRDQPQHF. The CDR3 DNA reads TGTGCCAGCAGTTTCCCCCGACAGGGGAGGGATCAGCCCCAGCATTTT.